This record looks at one T cell receptor beta chain sequence and its context. There is no known antigen for this receptor. No qualities accompany the bases; no much larger clone lies one base away. This sample was included in a study of blood T cells in healthy people across ages (dated by TCRdb to the mid-2010s). With respect to the entire study: In model experiments, template switching captured roughly one uniquely barcoded TCR beta cDNA molecule for every two T cells. Age-related changes in TCR beta repertoire diversity were measured in the study by deep sequencing normalized with unique cDNA molecular identifiers. Donors were grouped into four age groups: young (average about 15 years), middle-aged (39), aged (about 60) and long-lived (82). Two additional independent replicas of 1 million unique cDNA reads from the same blood draw were analyzed for two donors (one aged 18 to 30 and one aged 80 or older). Points the paper makes about the study in general: Donor CMV infection status was unknown, potentially confounding age-related changes in expanded clonotypes. Because profiling used bulk unsorted PBMCs, naive and antigen-experienced compartments could not be compared conclusively. As age increased, observed TCR beta diversity per million T cells dropped in a roughly linear way, and a significant reduction was already evident by age around 41. Compared with the aged group, the long-lived group had more naive CD4+ T cells, fewer expanded clones and increased TCR diversity, suggesting age selection. Estimates of total diversity based on one million sequenced T cells were regarded as lower bounds and as underestimates. There was a strong correlation between observed TCR beta diversity and the percentage of naive T cells measured by flow cytometry.

There are 17 amino acids in the CDR3, from cysteine to phenylalanine inclusive. Only the CDR3 DNA is retained, 51 bases long and in frame from the first base. The junction carries 16 bases between V and J, which are trimmed by 0 bases and 2 bases respectively. In the germline V gene (reference sequence), CDR1 corresponds to LNHNV and CDR2 to YYDKDF. Receptor libraries were prepared by 5' RACE. The reads were generated on an Illumina HiSeq 2500. The second PCR ran for roughly 6 to 11 cycles and used a J-beta primer mix along with a sample-barcoded 5' primer. A template-switch 5' adaptor carrying 12 random nucleotides introduced a unique molecular identifier onto each TCR beta cDNA molecule. Each sample yielded at least 2.5 million CDR3-containing paired-end reads. The Mint cDNA synthesis kit, primed by a TRBC-specific oligonucleotide, was used to synthesize first-strand cDNA from all RNA. After uracil-DNA glycosylase treatment, a first 18-cycle PCR used universal primers M1SS and BC2_uni_R on all cDNA. From the authors' description of their analysis: Normalization of each sample was performed by random selection of 1 million high-quality reads, each carrying a distinct molecular identifier. Reads sharing molecular identifiers were discarded rather than binned into consensus sequences. MiTCR, run with a Q25 quality threshold and the strictest error-elimination algorithm, handled CDR3 identification, clonotype clustering and error correction. Lower-bound total TCR beta diversity was estimated with a nonparametric unseen species model using Euler transformation. TCRdb trimmed public reads at Q25 via fastp, called clones via MiXCR and kept in-frame beta chains. Merged by CDR3 protein, the rows form single entries marked with the most common genes and DNA. What appears here as the V and J calls and clone size reflects TCRdb's work, not the paper's. In all, the sample holds 800,000 or so distinct CDR3 sequences, and 20% to 30% of those were seen once. The biggest ten clones account for more than 3% of the sample.

The roughly 39 donors, aged about 6 to 90 years, were systemically healthy Caucasian individuals from Russia. Around 9.7 milliliters of peripheral blood were collected from each donor into EDTA-treated Vacutainer tubes. Ficoll-Paque density-gradient centrifugation was used to isolate PBMCs, with at least 6.5 million per sample. Total RNA, at least 6 micrograms per sample, was extracted from PBMCs with Trizol reagent. Naive CD45RAhigh/CD27high T cell percentages were measured by flow cytometry on a PBMC aliquot from every donor. The data also belong to a second study, concerning T cells of mothers and their children. In that second paper, the authors write: Nine systemically healthy Caucasian individuals served as donors, namely three mothers together with their six children. cDNA synthesis consumed the entire amount of extracted RNA, loaded at 1.5 ug RNA in each 15 ul reaction. In the second PCR, the M1S primer introduced both the sample barcodes and 2-4 random nucleotides. Over 8 million TCR beta CDR3 reads came from each mother, compared with 2.5 million to 3.5 million reads from each child. Thymic selection shapes the output of TCR recombination in a similar way in related and unrelated pairs, and inherited differences have a minor effect. Normalized repertoire overlap was always found to be slightly, but never significantly, higher in related mother-child pairs than in unrelated mother-child pairs. With a sensitivity of approximately 93 clones per million clonotypes, no persistent microchimeric T cell clones were detected. In the study, deep NGS was used to compare the TCR beta repertoires of mothers and children, and features distinguishing related mother-child pairs from unrelated individuals were sought. The mean age was approximately 41 +/- 4 years for the mothers and around 11 +/- 4 years for the children. After adapter ligation was performed with NEBNext reagents, the libraries were sequenced on an Illumina HiSeq 2000 with 100+100 nt paired-end reads. To avoid cross-contamination, the mother libraries and the child libraries were prepared a month apart and sequenced in separate runs. For each donor, somewhere between about 450,000 and 2,000,000 distinct TCR beta clonotypes were identified. Naive TCR beta clonotypes were estimated from low-frequency clonotypes matched to each donor's FACS-determined naive share, without sorting.

Sequenced material: blood. The sequence was collected from a boy aged 5-17 years in good health. This chain joins TRBV15 to TRBJ2-5; no confident D gene assignment can be made. DNA sequence: TGTGCCACCAGCAGAGAAACGAACAGCCGCGGACAAGAGACCCAGTACTTC. Its translation is CATSRETNSRGQETQYF.